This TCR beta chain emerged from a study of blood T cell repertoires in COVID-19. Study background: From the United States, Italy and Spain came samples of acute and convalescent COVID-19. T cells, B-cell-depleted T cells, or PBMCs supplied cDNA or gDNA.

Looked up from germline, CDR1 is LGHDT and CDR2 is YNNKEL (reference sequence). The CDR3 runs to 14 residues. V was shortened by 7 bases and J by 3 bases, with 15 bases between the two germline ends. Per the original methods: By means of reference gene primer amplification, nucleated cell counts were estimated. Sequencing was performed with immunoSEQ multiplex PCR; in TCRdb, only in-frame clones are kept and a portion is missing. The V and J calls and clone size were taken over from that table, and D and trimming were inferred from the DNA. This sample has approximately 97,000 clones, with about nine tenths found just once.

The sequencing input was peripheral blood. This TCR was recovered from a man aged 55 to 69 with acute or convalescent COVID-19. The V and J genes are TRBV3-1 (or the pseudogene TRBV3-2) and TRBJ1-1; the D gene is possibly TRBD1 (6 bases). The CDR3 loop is CASNLQGRDTEAFF. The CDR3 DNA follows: TGTGCCAGCAACTTACAGGGAAGGGACACTGAAGCTTTCTTT.